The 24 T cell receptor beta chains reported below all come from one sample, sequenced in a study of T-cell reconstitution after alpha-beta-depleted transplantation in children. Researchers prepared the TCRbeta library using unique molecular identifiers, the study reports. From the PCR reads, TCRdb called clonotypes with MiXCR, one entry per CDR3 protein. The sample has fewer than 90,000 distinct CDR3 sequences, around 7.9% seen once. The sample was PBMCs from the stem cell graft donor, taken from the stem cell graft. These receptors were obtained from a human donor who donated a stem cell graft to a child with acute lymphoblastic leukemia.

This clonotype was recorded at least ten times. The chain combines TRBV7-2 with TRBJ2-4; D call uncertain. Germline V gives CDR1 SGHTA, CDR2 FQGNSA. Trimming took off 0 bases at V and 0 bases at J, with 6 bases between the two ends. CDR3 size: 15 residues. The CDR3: CASSLAGSAKNIQYF. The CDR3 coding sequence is TGTGCCAGCAGCTTAGCAGGATCAGCCAAAAACATTCAGTACTTC.

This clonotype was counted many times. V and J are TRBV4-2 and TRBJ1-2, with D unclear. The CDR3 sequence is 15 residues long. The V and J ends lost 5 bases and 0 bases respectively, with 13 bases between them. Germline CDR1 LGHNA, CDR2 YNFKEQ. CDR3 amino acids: CASSESPTTNYGYTF. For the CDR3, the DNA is TGTGCCAGCAGCGAATCCCCGACAACTAACTATGGCTACACCTTC.

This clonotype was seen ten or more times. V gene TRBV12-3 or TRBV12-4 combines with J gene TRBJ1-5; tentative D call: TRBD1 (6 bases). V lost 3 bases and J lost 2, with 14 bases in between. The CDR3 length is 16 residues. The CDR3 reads CASSFWGAGGNQPQHF. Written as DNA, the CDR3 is TGTGCCAGCAGTTTTTGGGGGGCAGGAGGCAATCAGCCCCAGCATTTT.

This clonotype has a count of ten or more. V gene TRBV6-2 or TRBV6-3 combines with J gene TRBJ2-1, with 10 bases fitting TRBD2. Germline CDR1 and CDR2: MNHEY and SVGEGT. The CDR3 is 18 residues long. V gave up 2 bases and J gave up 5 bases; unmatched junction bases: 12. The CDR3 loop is CASSYVGVAGGMDNEQFF. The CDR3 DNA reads TGTGCCAGCAGTTACGTGGGGGTAGCGGGGGGCATGGACAATGAGCAGTTCTTC.

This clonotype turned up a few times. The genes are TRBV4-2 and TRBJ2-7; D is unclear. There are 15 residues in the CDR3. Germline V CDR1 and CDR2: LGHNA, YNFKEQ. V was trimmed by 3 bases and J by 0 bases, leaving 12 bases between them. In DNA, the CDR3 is TGTGCCAGCAGCCATGGGAAGGGCCCCTCCTACGAGCAGTACTTC. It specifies CASSHGKGPSYEQYF.

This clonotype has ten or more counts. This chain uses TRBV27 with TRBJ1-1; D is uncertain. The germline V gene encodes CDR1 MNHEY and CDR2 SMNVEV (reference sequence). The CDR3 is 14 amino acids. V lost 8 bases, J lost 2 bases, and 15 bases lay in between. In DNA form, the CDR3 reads TGTGCCAGCGGACCATTAAACTACAACACTGAAGCTTTCTTT. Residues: CASGPLNYNTEAFF.

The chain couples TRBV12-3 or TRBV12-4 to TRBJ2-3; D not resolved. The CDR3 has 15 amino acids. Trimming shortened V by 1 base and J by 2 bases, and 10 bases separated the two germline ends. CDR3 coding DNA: TGTGCCAGCAGTTTAGAACGGGTCCCCACAGATACGCAGTATTTT. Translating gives CASSLERVPTDTQYF.

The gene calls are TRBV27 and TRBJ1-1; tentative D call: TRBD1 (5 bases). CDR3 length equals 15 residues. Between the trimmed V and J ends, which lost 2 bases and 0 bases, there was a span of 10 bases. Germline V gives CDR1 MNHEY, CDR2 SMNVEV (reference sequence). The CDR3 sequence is CASSLAGLVNTEAFF. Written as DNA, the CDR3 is TGTGCCAGCAGTTTAGCAGGGCTAGTGAACACTGAAGCTTTCTTT.

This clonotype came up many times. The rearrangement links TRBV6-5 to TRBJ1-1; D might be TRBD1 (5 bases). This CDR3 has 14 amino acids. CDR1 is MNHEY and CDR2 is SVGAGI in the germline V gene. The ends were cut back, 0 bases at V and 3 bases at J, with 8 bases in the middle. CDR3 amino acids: CASSYSRVYTEAFF. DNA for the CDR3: TGTGCCAGCAGTTACTCCAGGGTTTACACTGAAGCTTTCTTT.

Here the CDR3 DNA reads TGTGCCAGCAAGTTGGGGCCTGAAGCTTTCTTT. This sequence encodes CASKLGPEAFF. The J gene is TRBJ1-1, the V gene TRBV25-1, with D possibly being TRBD1 (5 bases). Germline CDR1 is MGHDK and CDR2 is SYGVNS. The CDR3 sequence is 11 residues long. V gave up 7 bases and J gave up 6 bases, with 9 bases separating them.

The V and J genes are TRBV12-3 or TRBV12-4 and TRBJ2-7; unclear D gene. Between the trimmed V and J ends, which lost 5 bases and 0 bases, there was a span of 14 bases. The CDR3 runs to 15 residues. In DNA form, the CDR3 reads TGTGCCAGCAGTAACCCTAGGTTAAGCTCCTACGAGCAGTACTTC. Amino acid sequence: CASSNPRLSSYEQYF.

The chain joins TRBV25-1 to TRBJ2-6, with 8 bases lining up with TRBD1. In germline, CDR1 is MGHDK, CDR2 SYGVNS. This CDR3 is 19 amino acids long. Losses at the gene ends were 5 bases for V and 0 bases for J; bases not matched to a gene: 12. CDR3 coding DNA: TGTGCCAGCAGTACGCCCGGGACAGGCTTTAACTCTGGGGCCAACGTCCTGACTTTC. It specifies CASSTPGTGFNSGANVLTF. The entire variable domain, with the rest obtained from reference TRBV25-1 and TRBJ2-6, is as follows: EADIYQTPRYLVIGTGKKITLECSQTMGHDKMYWYQQDPGMELHLIHYSYGVNSTEKGDLSSESTVSRIRTEHFPLTLESARPSHTSQYLCASSTPGTGFNSGANVLTFGAGSRLTVL.

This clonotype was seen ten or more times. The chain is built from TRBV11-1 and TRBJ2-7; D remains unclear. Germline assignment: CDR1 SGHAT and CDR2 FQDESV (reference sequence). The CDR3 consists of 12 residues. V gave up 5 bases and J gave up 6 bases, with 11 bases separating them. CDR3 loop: CASSHGVGEQYF. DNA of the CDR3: TGTGCCAGCAGCCATGGGGTGGGCGAGCAGTACTTC. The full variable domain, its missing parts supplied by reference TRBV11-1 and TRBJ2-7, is EAEVAQSPRYKITEKSQAVAFWCDPISGHATLYWYRQILGQGPELLVQFQDESVVDDSQLPKDRFSAERLKGVDSTLKIQPAELGDSAMYLCASSHGVGEQYFGPGTRLTVT.

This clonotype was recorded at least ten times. CDR3 amino acids: CASSQPHGPGPETQYF. CDR3 DNA: TGTGCCAGCAGTCAACCCCATGGACCGGGACCAGAGACCCAGTACTTC. The J gene is TRBJ2-5, the V gene TRBV27, with D perhaps given as TRBD1 or TRBD2 (5 bases each). Germline loops: CDR1 MNHEY, CDR2 SMNVEV (reference sequence). The V end was cut by 5 bases, the J end by 4 bases, with 20 bases between. The CDR3 has 16 residues.

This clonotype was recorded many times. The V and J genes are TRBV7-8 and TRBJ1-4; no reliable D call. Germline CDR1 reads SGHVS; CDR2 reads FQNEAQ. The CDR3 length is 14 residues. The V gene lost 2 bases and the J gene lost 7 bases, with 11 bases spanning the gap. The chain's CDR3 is CASSLLTDAEKLFF. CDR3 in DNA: TGTGCCAGCAGCTTACTTACGGACGCTGAAAAACTGTTTTTT. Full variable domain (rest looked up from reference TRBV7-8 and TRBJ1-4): GAGVSQSPRYKVAKRGQDVALRCDPISGHVSLFWYQQALGQGPEFLTYFQNEAQLDKSGLPSDRFFAERPEGSVSTLKIQRTQQEDSAVYLCASSLLTDAEKLFFGSGTQLSVL.

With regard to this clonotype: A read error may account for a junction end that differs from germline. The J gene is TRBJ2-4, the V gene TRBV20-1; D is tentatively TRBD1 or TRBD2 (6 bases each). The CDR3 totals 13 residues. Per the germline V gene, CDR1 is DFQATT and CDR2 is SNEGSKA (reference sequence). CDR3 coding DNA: TGCAGGGCTAACGGGGGCGACAAAAACATTCTGTACTTC. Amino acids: CRANGGDKNILYF.

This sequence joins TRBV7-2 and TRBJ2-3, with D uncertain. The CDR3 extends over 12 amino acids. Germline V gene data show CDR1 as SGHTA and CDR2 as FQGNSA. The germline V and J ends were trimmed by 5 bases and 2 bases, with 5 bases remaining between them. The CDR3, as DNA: TGTGCCAGCAGCCTATACACAGATACGCAGTATTTT. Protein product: CASSLYTDTQYF.

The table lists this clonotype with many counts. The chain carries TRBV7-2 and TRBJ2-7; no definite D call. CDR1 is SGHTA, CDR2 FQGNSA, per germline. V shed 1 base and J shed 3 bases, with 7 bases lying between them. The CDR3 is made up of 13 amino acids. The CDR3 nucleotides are TGTGCCAGCAGCTTAGGGCACGTCTACGAGCAGTACTTC. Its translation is CASSLGHVYEQYF.

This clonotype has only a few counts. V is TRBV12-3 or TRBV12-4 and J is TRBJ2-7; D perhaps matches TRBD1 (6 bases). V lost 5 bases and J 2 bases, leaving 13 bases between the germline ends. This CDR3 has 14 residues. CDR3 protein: CASSPWDTTYEQYF. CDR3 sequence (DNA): TGTGCCAGCAGTCCCTGGGACACGACCTACGAGCAGTACTTC.

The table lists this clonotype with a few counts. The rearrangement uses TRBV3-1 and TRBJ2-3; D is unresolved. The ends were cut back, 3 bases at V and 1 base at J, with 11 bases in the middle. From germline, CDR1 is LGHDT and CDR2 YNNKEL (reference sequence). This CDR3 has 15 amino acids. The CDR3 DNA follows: TGTGCCAGCAGCCACCTTGCCTGGGGCACAGATACGCAGTATTTT. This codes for CASSHLAWGTDTQYF.

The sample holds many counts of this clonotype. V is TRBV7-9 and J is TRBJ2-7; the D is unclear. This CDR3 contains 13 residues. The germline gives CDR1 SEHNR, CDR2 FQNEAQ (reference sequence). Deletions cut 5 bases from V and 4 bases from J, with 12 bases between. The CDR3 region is CASSPQTRYEQYF. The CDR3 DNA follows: TGTGCCAGCAGCCCACAGACCCGATACGAGCAGTACTTC.

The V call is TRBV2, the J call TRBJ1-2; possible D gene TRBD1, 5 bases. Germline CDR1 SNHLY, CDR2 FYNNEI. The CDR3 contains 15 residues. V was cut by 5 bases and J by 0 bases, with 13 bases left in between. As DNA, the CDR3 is TGTGCCAGCAGTCAGACAGAAAAAGCTAACTATGGCTACACCTTC. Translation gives CASSQTEKANYGYTF.

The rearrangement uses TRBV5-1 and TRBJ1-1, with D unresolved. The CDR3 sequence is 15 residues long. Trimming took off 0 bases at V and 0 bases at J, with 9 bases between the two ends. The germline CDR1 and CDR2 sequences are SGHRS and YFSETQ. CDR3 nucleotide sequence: TGCGCCAGCAGCTTGGCCGGCAGATTGAACACTGAAGCTTTCTTT. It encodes CASSLAGRLNTEAFF.

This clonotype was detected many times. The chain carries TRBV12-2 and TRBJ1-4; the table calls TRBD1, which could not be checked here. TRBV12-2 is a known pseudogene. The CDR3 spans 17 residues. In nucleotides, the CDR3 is TGTGCAAGTCGCTTAGAAGGACGGGGAGCAACTAATGAAAAACTGTTTTTT. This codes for CASRLEGRGATNEKLFF.